This note documents a single T cell receptor (beta chain) sequence. Its antigen remains unknown. Different DNA sequences within this sample yield the same CDR3. The source of the sample is a study of graft-versus-host responses after intestinal transplantation. Study outcomes and limitations: Recipient marrow harbored GvH clones, some of which surfaced first in ileum or blood. Allografts carried high graft-versus-host to host-versus-graft clonal ratios in patients having graft-donor T cell macrochimerism.

TCRdb's table, derived via immunoSEQ multiplex PCR, lists solely in-frame clones and lacks some. The sample comprises about 94,000 clones, roughly 90% of which are singletons, and 0.5% rests with the top ten. CDR1 and CDR2 (germline): MNHNS, SASEGT. The CDR3 has 13 residues. The V end lost 6 bases, the J end lost 2 bases, and 11 bases lay between the germline ends. The V call is TRBV6-1, the J call TRBJ2-7; D not resolved. The material sequenced was unstimulated CD8+ T cells sorted from spleen or lymph node cells, taken before intestinal transplant. The TCR comes from a human donor who received an intestinal transplant. CDR3 in DNA: TGTGCCAGCAGCCCCAGACAACCCTACGAGCAGTACTTC. Its translation: CASSPRQPYEQYF.